This TCR beta chain derives from a study of cytomegalovirus exposure and HLA in healthy donors. The PCR employed 60 Vbeta primers together with 13 Jbeta primers. This table comes from immunoSEQ multiplex PCR, and its TCRdb copy is limited to in-frame clones, with some not included. The sample consists of about 210,000 clones, about 86% of them appearing once. The V gene end was trimmed by 3 bases and the J gene end by 6 bases; junction bases not matched to a gene: 5. Per germline, CDR1 SGHNT and CDR2 YYREEE (reference sequence). The CDR3 runs 14 residues. The sequence was collected from a woman in her twenties or thirties in good health and CMV-seronegative. Specimen: PBMCs. The rearrangement links TRBV5-4 to TRBJ2-2; TRBD1 aligns across 7 bases. The CDR3 region has the DNA TGTGCCAGCAGCTGGGAAGGGACAGCCGGGGAGCTGTTTTTT. Its translation: CASSWEGTAGELFF.